This paragraph covers one T cell receptor beta chain sequence. Antigen unknown. Its ends do not fully match the called genes, so a read error is possible. The CDR3 is made up of 15 amino acids. In germline, CDR1 is SGHRS, CDR2 YFSETQ. After constant-region reverse-primer amplification, full-length variable regions underwent semi-nested PCR with Nested Universal Primer A. TCRdb analysed the 5' RACE reads with MiXCR anew, one entry per CDR3 protein. This sample yields around 37,000 distinct CDR3 sequences, of which around 30% are seen a single time; around 3.5% belongs to the top ten. Study-wide results and caveats: Tumor memory CD4+ T cell TCR gene usage was found to cluster with blood and lymph node memory CD4+ cells and with lymph node naive CD4+ cells.

This sequence was found in a female donor with breast cancer. The chain employs TRBV5-1 and TRBJ2-5; 9 bases are shared with TRBD2. Sequences were obtained from memory CD4+ T cells sorted from a lymph node. The subset: memory CD4+ T cells, CD4+CD45RO+CD25-. CDR3 loop: CAGSLSGGFVETQYF. Written as DNA, the CDR3 is TGCGCCGGCAGCTTGAGCGGGGGGTTCGTGGAGACCCAGTACTTC. Complete variable domain (other parts from reference TRBV5-1 and TRBJ2-5): KAGVTQTPRYLIKTRGQQVTLSCSPISGHRSVSWYQQTPGQGLQFLFEYFSETQRNKGNFPGRFSGRQFSNSRSEMNVSTLELGDSALYLCAGSLSGGFVETQYFGPGTRLLVL.